The source of this T cell receptor (beta chain) is a study of T cell responses to AZD1222 COVID-19 vaccine. Regarding the study as a whole: The sample set comprised mostly white British donors with more females, and clonal diversity was possibly underestimated. Targeting of unmutated variant regions was reportedly seen in nearly half of spike-specific TCRs. Spike was spanned by vaccine-associated CD4 TCRs, which were dominant at 160-218 and 743-854.

The V gene's germline CDR1 is GTSNPN and CDR2 SVGIG (reference sequence). The CDR3 is 14 amino acids. V lost 3 bases and J lost 1; bases outside the gene matches: 3. Of note for this clone: Its cognate antigen is unknown.

TCRdb keeps only in-frame clones here, not all; method: immunoSEQ multiplex PCR. Here the sample spans some 170,000 clones, 85% to 95% being singletons. This TCR came from an adult who received the MenACWY meningococcal vaccine as a control. The gene calls are TRBV30 and TRBJ2-7; 10 bases are shared with TRBD1. The specimen was peripheral blood, collected 28 days after the second dose of the MenACWY control vaccine. This chain's CDR3 is CAWSRTGGSYEQYF. CDR3 in DNA: TGTGCCTGGAGCAGGACAGGGGGATCCTACGAGCAGTACTTC.